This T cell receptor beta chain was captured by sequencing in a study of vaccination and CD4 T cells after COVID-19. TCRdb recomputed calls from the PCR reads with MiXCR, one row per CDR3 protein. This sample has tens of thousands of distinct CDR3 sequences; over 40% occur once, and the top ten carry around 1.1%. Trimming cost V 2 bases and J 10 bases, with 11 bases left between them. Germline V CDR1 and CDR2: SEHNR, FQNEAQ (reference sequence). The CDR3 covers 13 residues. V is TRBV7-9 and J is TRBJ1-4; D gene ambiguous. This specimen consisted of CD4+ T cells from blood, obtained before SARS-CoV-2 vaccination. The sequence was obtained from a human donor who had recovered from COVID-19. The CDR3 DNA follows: TGTGCCAGCAGCTTATCTTCGGCGGGAAAACTGTTTTTT. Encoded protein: CASSLSSAGKLFF.